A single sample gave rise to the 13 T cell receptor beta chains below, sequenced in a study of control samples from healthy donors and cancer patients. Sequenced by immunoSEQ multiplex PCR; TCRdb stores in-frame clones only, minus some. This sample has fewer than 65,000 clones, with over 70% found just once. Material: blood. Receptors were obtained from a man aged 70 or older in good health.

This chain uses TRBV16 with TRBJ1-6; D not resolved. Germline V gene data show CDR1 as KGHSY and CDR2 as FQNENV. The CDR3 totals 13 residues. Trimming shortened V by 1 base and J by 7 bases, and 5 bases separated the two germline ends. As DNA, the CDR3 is TGTGCCAGCAGCCAATGGGTGAATTCACCCCTCCACTTT. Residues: CASSQWVNSPLHF. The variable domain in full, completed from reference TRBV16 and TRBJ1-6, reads GEEVAQTPKHLVRGEGQKAKLYCAPIKGHSYVFWYQQVLKNEFKFLISFQNENVFDETGMPKERFSAKCLPNSPCSLEIQATKLEDSAVYFCASSQWVNSPLHFGNGTRLTVT.

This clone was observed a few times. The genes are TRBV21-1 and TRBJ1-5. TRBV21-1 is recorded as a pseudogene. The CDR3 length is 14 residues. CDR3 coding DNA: TGTGCCAGCAGCAAAGGCTCACCCAATCAGCCCCAGCATTTT. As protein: CASSKGSPNQPQHF.

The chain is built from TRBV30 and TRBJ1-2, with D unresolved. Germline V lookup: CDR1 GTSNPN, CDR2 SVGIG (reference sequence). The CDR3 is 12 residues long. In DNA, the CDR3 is TGTGCTGCCAACTTAGGGTTCTCTGGCTACACCTTC. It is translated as CAANLGFSGYTF. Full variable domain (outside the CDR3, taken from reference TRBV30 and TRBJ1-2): SQTIHQWPATLVQPVGSPLSLECTVEGTSNPNLYWYRQAAGRGLQLLFYSVGIGQISSEVPQNLSASRPQDRQFILSSKKLLLSDSGFYLCAANLGFSGYTFGSGTRLTVV.

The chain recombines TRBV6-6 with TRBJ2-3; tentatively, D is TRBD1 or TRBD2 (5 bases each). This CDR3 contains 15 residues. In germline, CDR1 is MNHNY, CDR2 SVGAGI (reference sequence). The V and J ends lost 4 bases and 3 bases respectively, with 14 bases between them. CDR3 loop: CASSSLGEGTDTQYF. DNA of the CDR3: TGTGCCAGCAGTTCTTTGGGGGAAGGGACAGATACGCAGTATTTT.

CDR3 residues: CASSLSGQTSGANVLTF. DNA for the CDR3: TGTGCCAGCAGCTTGAGTGGACAGACCTCTGGGGCCAACGTCCTGACTTTC. V gene TRBV14 combines with J gene TRBJ2-6, with D perhaps TRBD1 (6 bases). The CDR3 covers 17 residues. The germline gives CDR1 SGHDN, CDR2 FVKESK. V was clipped by 5 bases and J by 0 bases, with 14 bases between them.

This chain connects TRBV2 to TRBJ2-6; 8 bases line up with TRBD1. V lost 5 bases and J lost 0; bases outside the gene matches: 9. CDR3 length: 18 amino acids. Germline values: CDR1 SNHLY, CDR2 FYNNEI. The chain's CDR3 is CASSRDRGLYSGANVLTF. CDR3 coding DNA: TGTGCCAGCAGTAGAGACAGGGGACTCTACTCTGGGGCCAACGTCCTGACTTTC.

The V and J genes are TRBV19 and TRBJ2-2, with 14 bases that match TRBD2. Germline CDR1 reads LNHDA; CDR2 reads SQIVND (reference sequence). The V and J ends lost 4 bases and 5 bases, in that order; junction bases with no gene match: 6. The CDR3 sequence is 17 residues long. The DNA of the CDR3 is TGTGCCAGTAGTAGAGGGACTAGCGGGAGTTGGACCGGGGAGCTGTTTTTT. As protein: CASSRGTSGSWTGELFF. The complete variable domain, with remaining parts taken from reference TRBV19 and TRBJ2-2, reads DGGITQSPKYLFRKEGQNVTLSCEQNLNHDAMYWYRQDPGQGLRLIYYSQIVNDFQKGDIAEGYSVSREKKESFPLTVTSAQKNPTAFYLCASSRGTSGSWTGELFFGEGSRLTVL.

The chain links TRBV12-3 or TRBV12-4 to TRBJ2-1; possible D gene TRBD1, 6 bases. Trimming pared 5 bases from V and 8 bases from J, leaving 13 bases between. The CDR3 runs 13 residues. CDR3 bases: TGTGCCAGCAGTATCGACAGGATGGATGAGCAGTTCTTC. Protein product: CASSIDRMDEQFF.

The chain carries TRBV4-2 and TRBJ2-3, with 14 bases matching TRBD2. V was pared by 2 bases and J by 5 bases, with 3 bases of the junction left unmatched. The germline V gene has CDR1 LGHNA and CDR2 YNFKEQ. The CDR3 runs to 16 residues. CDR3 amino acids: CASSQKTSGGGDTQYF. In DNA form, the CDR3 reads TGTGCCAGCAGCCAAAAGACTAGCGGGGGGGGAGATACGCAGTATTTT.

CDR3 in amino acids: CASSEATTLGGYTF. In nucleotides, the CDR3 is TGTGCCAGCAGTGAAGCCACAACTCTGGGGGGCTACACCTTC. The genes are TRBV6-1 and TRBJ1-2, with unresolved D. CDR1 and CDR2 (germline): MNHNS, SASEGT. CDR3 length: 14 amino acids. Trimming left V 0 bases short and J 8 bases short, with 13 bases between.

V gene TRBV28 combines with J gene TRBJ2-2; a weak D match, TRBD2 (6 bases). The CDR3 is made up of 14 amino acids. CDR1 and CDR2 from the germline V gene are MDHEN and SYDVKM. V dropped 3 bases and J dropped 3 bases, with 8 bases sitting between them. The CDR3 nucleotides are TGTGCCAGCAGTTTTCGGGGGTACACCGGGGAGCTGTTTTTT. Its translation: CASSFRGYTGELFF.

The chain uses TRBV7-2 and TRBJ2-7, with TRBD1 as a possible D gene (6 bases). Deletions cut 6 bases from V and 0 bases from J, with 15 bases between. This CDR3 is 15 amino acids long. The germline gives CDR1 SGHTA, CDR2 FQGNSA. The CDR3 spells CASRPQGPLSYEQYF. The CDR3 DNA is TGTGCCAGCAGGCCACAGGGTCCACTCTCCTACGAGCAGTACTTC.

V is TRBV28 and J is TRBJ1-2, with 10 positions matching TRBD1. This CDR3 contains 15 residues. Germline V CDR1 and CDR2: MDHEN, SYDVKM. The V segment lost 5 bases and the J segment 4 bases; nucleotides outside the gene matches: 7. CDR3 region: CASSLGTGAPYGYTF. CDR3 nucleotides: TGTGCCAGCAGTCTTGGGACAGGGGCCCCCTATGGCTACACCTTC.